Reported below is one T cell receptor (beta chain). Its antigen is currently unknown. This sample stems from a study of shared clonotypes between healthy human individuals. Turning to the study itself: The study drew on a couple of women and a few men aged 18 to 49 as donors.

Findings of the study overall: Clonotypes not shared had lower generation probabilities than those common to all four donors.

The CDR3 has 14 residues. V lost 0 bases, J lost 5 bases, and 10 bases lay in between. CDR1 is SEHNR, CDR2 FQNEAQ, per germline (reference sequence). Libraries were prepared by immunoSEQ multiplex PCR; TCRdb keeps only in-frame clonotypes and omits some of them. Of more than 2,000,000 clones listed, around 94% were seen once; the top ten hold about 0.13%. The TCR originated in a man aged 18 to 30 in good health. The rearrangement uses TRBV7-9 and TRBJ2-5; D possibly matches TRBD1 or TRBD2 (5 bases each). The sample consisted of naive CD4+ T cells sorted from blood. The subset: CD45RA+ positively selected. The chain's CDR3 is CASSLAGVAETQYF. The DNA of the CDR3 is TGTGCCAGCAGCTTAGCAGGGGTAGCGGAGACCCAGTACTTC.